This T cell receptor (beta chain) was captured in a study of blood T cell dynamics during melanoma immunotherapy. Study background: First-line therapy was either pembrolizumab or nivolumab with ipilimumab for metastatic melanoma.

Worth noting for this clone: Its antigen is undetermined.

CDR1 is LNHDA, CDR2 SQIVND, per germline (reference sequence). CDR3 length: 12 residues. V dropped 8 bases and J dropped 7 bases, with 14 bases sitting between them. Time point noted: pre-treatment baseline. Prior systemic cancer therapy, immunosuppressant use and other active malignancies excluded patients. This table comes from immunoSEQ multiplex PCR, and its TCRdb copy is limited to in-frame clones, with some not included. The table records over 10,000 clones, roughly 84% of them present only once. Overall study findings and caveats: Whether repertoire-driving clones were melanoma-specific could not be determined.

This sequence was found in a human donor with melanoma. The sequencing used blood, collected from a patient treated with checkpoint blockade. The rearrangement links TRBV19 to TRBJ1-1; D is uncertain. Written as DNA, the CDR3 is TGTGCCAGTCGGTGGGAAGGCGGTGAAGCTTTCTTT. It codes for CASRWEGGEAFF.